These T cell receptor beta chains were read from a single sample in a study of blood T cell repertoires in COVID-19. Clones were sequenced by immunoSEQ multiplex PCR, and TCRdb holds only the in-frame ones, with some missing. Here the sample spans 20,000 or so clones, approximately 90% being singletons. The sample comprised peripheral blood. These receptors were obtained from a human donor with active COVID-19. The donor label of this sample is uncertain. CDR3s include the opening cysteine and the closing phenylalanine or tryptophan. A D gene is named only where the DNA matches it firmly.

cdr3_nt cdr3_aa j_call v_call d_call
TGTGCCAGCAGTTTAGGGCCTAACTATGGCTACACCTTC CASSLGPNYGYTF TRBJ1-2 TRBV27 .
TGTGCCAGCAGTCCAGGGCGGGAGGCGCAGTATTTT CASSPGREAQYF TRBJ2-3 TRBV7-8 TRBD2
TGTGCCAGCAGCGTATCGGGGGGGGACACCGGGGAGCTGTTTTTT CASSVSGGDTGELFF TRBJ2-2 TRBV9 TRBD2
TGCAGTGCTTGGACAGGGTTGGGCTACACCTTC CSAWTGLGYTF TRBJ1-2 TRBV20-1 TRBD1
TGCAGCGTTGAATTAGCGGACTCCTACAATGAGCAGTTCTTC CSVELADSYNEQFF TRBJ2-1 TRBV29-1 .
TGTGCCAGCAGCCAAGGGACTAGCGGAAACACCGGGGAGCTGTTTTTT CASSQGTSGNTGELFF TRBJ2-2 TRBV3-1/TRBV3-2 TRBD2
TGTGCCAGCAGTAGCGGAAGCTCCTACGAGCAGTACTTC CASSSGSSYEQYF TRBJ2-7 TRBV27 .
TGTGCCAGCAGTTTCGGACTAGCGGTGAATGAGCAGTTCTTC CASSFGLAVNEQFF TRBJ2-1 TRBV28 TRBD2
TGTGCCAGCGCACAGGGGTTCAACACCGGGGAGCTGTTTTTT CASAQGFNTGELFF TRBJ2-2 TRBV11-3 TRBD1
TGTGCCAGCAGCAGAGGGACTAGCGGAGAGAGGGAGACCCAGTACTTC CASSRGTSGERETQYF TRBJ2-5 TRBV5-8 TRBD2
TGTGCCAGCAGCTTTCTCGCACAGGGCTACGAGCAGTACTTC CASSFLAQGYEQYF TRBJ2-7 TRBV7-9 .
TGTGCCAGCAGACTAACTAGCTTCCAAGAGACCCAGTACTTC CASRLTSFQETQYF TRBJ2-5 TRBV7-8 .
TGTGCCACCGACACCAACTCTGGAAACACCATATATTTT CATDTNSGNTIYF TRBJ1-3 TRBV6-6 .